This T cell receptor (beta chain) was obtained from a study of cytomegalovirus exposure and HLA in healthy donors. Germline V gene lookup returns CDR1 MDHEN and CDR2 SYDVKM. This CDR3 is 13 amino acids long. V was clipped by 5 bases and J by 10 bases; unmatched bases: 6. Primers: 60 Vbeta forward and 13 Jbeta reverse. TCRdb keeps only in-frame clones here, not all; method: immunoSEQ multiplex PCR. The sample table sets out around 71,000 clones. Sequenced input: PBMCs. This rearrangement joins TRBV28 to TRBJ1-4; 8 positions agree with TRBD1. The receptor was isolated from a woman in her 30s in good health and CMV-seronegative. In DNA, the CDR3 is TGTGCCAGCAGTCGGGACAGGAGTGGAAAACTGTTTTTT. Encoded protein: CASSRDRSGKLFF.